This TCR beta chain was captured by sequencing in a study of PD-1 blockade in classical Hodgkin lymphoma. Study outcomes and limitations: Nivolumab starters within 1 year of ASCT were excluded. The study found complete responders had baseline diversity similar to newly diagnosed patients.

Clones were read by immunoSEQ multiplex PCR, and TCRdb kept only the in-frame ones, dropping some. The sample has 45,000 to 50,000 clones, 80% seen once. The CDR3 covers 15 residues. V was trimmed by 4 bases and J by 3 bases, leaving 16 bases between them. The V gene's germline CDR1 is SGHRS and CDR2 YFSETQ. In the case of this clone: No antigen is known for it.

All the patients suffered relapse after autologous stem cell transplantation, and brentuximab vedotin exposure differed. V usage is TRBV5-1 and J usage is TRBJ1-1, with D hard to call. The sample in question was peripheral blood mononuclear cells (PBMCs), obtained before the second cycle of nivolumab. This receptor was taken from a human donor with classical Hodgkin lymphoma. The CDR3 protein is CASSDIRTGDTEAFF. Here the CDR3 DNA reads TGCGCCAGCAGCGATATCCGGACCGGAGACACTGAAGCTTTCTTT. The full variable domain, with the rest looked up from reference TRBV5-1 and TRBJ1-1, is KAGVTQTPRYLIKTRGQQVTLSCSPISGHRSVSWYQQTPGQGLQFLFEYFSETQRNKGNFPGRFSGRQFSNSRSEMNVSTLELGDSALYLCASSDIRTGDTEAFFGQGTRLTVV.